The present T cell receptor (beta chain) was sequenced within a study of blood T cells in healthy people across ages. Primers used in a second PCR of roughly 6 to 11 cycles were a sample-barcoded 5' primer and a J-beta primer mix. TCRdb independently ran MiXCR on the 5' RACE reads; one entry per CDR3 protein. The table records some 690,000 distinct CDR3 sequences, about a fifth of them present only once. This TCR derives from a man between 65 and 79 years old in good health. The sequencing input was blood.

In nucleotides, the CDR3 is TGTGCCAGCAGTTTGGACACCATAAACACAGATACGCAGTATTTT. This translates into CASSLDTINTDTQYF. The chain recombines TRBV12-3 or TRBV12-4 with TRBJ2-3, with D perhaps matching TRBD1 (5 bases). Trimming cost V 3 bases and J 2 bases, with 12 bases left between them. This CDR3 spans 15 amino acids.